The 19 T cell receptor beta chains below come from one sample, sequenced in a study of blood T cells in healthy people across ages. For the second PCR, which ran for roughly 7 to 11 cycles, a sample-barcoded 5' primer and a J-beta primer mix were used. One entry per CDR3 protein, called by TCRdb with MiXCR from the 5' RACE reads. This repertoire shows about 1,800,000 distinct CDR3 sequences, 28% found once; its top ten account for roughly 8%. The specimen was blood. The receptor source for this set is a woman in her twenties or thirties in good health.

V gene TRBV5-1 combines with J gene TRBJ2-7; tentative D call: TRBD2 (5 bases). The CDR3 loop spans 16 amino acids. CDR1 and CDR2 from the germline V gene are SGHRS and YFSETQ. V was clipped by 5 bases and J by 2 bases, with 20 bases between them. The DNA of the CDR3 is TGCGCCAGCAGTAAATCGAGCGGACGTAATACCTACGAGCAGTACTTC. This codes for CASSKSSGRNTYEQYF.

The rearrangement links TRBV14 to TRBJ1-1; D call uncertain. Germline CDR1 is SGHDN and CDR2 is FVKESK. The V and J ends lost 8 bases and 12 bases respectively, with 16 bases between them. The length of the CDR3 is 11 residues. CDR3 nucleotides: TGTGCCAGCCAAGCTGAGCCCCTATCTTTCTTT. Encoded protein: CASQAEPLSFF.

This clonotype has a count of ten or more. CDR3 protein: CSPSGDLAKNIQYF. The DNA for the CDR3 is TGCAGTCCCTCGGGGGATTTGGCCAAAAACATTCAGTACTTC. The rearrangement joins TRBV20-1 to TRBJ2-4; a weak D match, TRBD2 (6 bases). The V end lost 8 bases, the J end lost 1 base, and 15 bases lay between the germline ends. CDR1 DFQATT and CDR2 SNEGSKA come from the germline V gene (reference sequence). This CDR3 spans 14 amino acids.

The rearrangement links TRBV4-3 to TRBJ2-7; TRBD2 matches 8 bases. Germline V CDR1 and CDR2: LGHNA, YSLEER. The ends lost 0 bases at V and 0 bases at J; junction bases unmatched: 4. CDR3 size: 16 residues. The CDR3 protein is CASSQDSAGGSYEQYF. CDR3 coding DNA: TGCGCCAGCAGCCAAGATAGTGCGGGGGGCTCCTACGAGCAGTACTTC.

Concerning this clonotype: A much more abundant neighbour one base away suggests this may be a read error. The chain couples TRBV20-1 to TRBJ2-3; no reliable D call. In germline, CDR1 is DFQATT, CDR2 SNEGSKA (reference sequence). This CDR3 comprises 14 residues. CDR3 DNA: TGCGGTGCTAGAGATTACGAGACTGCGGATACGCAGTATTTT. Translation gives CGARDYETADTQYF.

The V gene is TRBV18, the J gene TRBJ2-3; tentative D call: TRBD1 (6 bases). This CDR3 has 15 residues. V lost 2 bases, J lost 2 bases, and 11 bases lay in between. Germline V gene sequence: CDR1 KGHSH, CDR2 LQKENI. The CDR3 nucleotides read TGTGCCAGCTCACCAGAGGACAGTGCCACAGATACGCAGTATTTT. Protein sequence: CASSPEDSATDTQYF.

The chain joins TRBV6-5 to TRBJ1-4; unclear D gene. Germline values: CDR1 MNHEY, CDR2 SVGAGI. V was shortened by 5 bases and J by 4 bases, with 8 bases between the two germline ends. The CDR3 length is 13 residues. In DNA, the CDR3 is TGTGCCAGCAGTCAAACCATTAATGAAAAACTGTTTTTT. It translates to CASSQTINEKLFF.

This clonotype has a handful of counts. DNA of the CDR3: TGTGCCAGCAGCGGACAGTTCTTGAGAGCAACTAATGAAAAACTGTTTTTT. Its protein is CASSGQFLRATNEKLFF. The chain couples TRBV12-3 or TRBV12-4 to TRBJ1-4; perhaps TRBD1 as D (6 bases). Trimming removed 6 bases from V and 0 bases from J, with 17 bases in between. The CDR3 totals 17 residues.

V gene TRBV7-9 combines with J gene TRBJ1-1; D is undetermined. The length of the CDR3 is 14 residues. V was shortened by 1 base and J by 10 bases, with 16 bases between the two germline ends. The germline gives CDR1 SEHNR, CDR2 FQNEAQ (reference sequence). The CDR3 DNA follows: TGTGCCAGCAGCTTAGGCTTAGGGATGCGGCGAGCTTTCTTT. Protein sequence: CASSLGLGMRRAFF.

The CDR3 is CSVEGTVSEKLFF. In DNA, the CDR3 is TGCAGCGTTGAAGGGACAGTTAGTGAAAAACTGTTTTTT. The chain couples TRBV29-1 to TRBJ1-4, with D tentatively TRBD1 (6 bases). CDR1 and CDR2 from the germline V gene are SQVTM and ANQGSEA. The CDR3 has 13 amino acids. V lost 1 base, J lost 7 bases, and 10 bases lay in between.

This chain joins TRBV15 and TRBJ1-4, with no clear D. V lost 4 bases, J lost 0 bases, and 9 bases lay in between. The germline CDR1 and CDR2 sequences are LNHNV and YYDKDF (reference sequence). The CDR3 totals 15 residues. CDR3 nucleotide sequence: TGTGCCACCAGCAACGCTGTTGCAACTAATGAAAAACTGTTTTTT. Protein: CATSNAVATNEKLFF. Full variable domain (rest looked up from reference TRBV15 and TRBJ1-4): DAMVIQNPRYQVTQFGKPVTLSCSQTLNHNVMYWYQQKSSQAPKLLFHYYDKDFNNEADTPDNFQSRRPNTSFCFLDIRSPGLGDTAMYLCATSNAVATNEKLFFGSGTQLSVL.

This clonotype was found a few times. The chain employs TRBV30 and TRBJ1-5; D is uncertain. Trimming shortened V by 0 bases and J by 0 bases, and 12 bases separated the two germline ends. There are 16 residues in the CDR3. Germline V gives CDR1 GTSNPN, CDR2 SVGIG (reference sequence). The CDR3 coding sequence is TGTGCCTGGAGTGTAAGATGGGGAAATAGCAATCAGCCCCAGCATTTT. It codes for CAWSVRWGNSNQPQHF. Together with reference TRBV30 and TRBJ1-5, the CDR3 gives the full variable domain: SQTIHQWPATLVQPVGSPLSLECTVEGTSNPNLYWYRQAAGRGLQLLFYSVGIGQISSEVPQNLSASRPQDRQFILSSKKLLLSDSGFYLCAWSVRWGNSNQPQHFGDGTRLSIL.

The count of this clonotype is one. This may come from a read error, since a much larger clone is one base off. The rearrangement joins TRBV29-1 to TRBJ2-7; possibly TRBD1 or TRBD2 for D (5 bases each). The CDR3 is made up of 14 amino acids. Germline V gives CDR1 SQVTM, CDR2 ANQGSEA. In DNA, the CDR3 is TGCAGCGGTTCACAGGAGGCCAACTCCTACGAGCATTACTTC. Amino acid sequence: CSGSQEANSYEHYF.

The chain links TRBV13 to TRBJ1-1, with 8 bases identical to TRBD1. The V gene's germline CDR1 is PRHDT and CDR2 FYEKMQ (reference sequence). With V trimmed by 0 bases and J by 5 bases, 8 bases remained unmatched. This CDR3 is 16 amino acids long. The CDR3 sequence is CASSLGASGGGTEAFF. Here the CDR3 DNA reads TGTGCCAGCAGCTTAGGGGCATCAGGGGGCGGTACTGAAGCTTTCTTT.

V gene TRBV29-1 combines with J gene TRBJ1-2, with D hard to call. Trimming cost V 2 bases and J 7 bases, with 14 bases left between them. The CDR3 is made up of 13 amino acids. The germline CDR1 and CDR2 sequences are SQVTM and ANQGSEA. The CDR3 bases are TGCAGCGTTGAACTCAACTGGGAGGGTGGCTACACCTTC. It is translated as CSVELNWEGGYTF.

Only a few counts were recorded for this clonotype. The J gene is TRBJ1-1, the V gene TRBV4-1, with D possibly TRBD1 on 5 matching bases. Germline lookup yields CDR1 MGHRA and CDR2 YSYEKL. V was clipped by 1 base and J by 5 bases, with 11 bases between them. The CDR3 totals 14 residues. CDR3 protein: CASSQVRDETEAFF. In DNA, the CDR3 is TGCGCCAGCAGCCAAGTCCGGGACGAGACTGAAGCTTTCTTT.

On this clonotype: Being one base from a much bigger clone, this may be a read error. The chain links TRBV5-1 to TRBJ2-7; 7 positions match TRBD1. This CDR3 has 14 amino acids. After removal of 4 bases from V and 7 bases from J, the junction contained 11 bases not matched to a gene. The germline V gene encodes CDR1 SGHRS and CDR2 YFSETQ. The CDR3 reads CASSRDSRIDEQYF. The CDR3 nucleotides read TGCGCCAGCAGCCGGGACAGTCGAATCGATGAGCAGTACTTC.

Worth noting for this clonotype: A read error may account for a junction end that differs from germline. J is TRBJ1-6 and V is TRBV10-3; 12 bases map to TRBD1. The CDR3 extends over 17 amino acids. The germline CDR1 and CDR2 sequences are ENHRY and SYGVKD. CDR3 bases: TGTGCCATCAGTGCTGCCGGGACAGGGGGCCGTAATTCACCCCCCCACTTT. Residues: CAISAAGTGGRNSPPHF.

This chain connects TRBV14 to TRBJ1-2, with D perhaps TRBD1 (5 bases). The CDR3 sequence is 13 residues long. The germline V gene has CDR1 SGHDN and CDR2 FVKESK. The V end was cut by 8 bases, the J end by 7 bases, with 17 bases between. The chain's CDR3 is CASRQFPMGGYTF. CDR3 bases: TGTGCCAGCCGACAGTTCCCTATGGGTGGCTACACCTTC.